What follows are 2 T cell receptor beta chains derived from one specimen sequenced in a study of blood T cell repertoires in COVID-19. Clones were read by immunoSEQ multiplex PCR, and TCRdb kept only the in-frame ones, dropping some. The sample contains hundreds of thousands of clones, more than 75% of which appear only once. Input material: peripheral blood. These receptors all come from an older man with acute or convalescent COVID-19.

The chain carries TRBV30 and TRBJ1-2; tentative D call: TRBD1 (6 bases). The CDR3 covers 12 residues. Germline CDR1 GTSNPN, CDR2 SVGIG (reference sequence). V shed 4 bases and J shed 8 bases, with 14 bases lying between them. Written as DNA, the CDR3 is TGTGCCTGGATTACACAGGGTATCGGCTACACCTTC. Its protein is CAWITQGIGYTF. The whole variable domain, filled in from reference TRBV30 and TRBJ1-2, reads SQTIHQWPATLVQPVGSPLSLECTVEGTSNPNLYWYRQAAGRGLQLLFYSVGIGQISSEVPQNLSASRPQDRQFILSSKKLLLSDSGFYLCAWITQGIGYTFGSGTRLTVV.

The genes are TRBV5-4 and TRBJ1-6; tentatively, D is TRBD1 (6 bases). V lost 8 bases, J lost 1 base, and 16 bases lay in between. Germline CDR1 SGHNT, CDR2 YYREEE (reference sequence). The CDR3 length is 16 residues. This CDR3 is CASHNAGESYNSPLHF. DNA for the CDR3: TGTGCCAGTCATAACGCAGGGGAATCCTATAATTCACCCCTCCACTTT.